The rows below give T cell receptor beta chains drawn from one sample of a study of CD8 T cells in Susac syndrome. TCRdb called the immunoSEQ multiplex PCR reads again in MiXCR, with one record for every CDR3 protein. The sample has approximately 160,000 distinct CDR3 sequences, around 90% seen once. Sequenced: CD4+ T cells from PBMCs. The receptor set was obtained from a human donor in good health. CDR3s include the opening cysteine and the closing phenylalanine or tryptophan. A D gene is named only where the DNA matches it firmly. Clone size is stated in some rows and not others, as once, few, many or a class when expanded.

>NA|NA|TRBJ2-3|TRBV5-1|14
TGCGCCAGCAGCCCCAGGGGCCCGGCAGATACGCAGTATTTT
CASSPRGPADTQYF
>NA|NA|TRBJ1-1|TRBV6-1|11
TGTGCCAGCAGTGAAAGTAGTGAAGCTTTCTTT
CASSESSEAFF
>NA|once|TRBJ2-3|TRBV18|14
TGTGCCAGCTCACCGAGGGGGGCAGTAGATACGCAGTATTTT
CASSPRGAVDTQYF
>NA|NA|TRBJ2-3|TRBV15|14
TGTGCCACCGCTAGAGATGGCAGCGCTGATACGCAGTATTTT
CATARDGSADTQYF
>TRBD2|NA|TRBJ2-7|TRBV3-1|16
TGTGCCAGCAGCGCCCGACTAGCGGGGAGCTCCTACGAGCAGTACTTC
CASSARLAGSSYEQYF
>NA|NA|TRBJ1-1|TRBV4-3|16
TGCGCCAGCAGCCAAGACCAGGGGTTCAGAAACACTGAAGCTTTCTTT
CASSQDQGFRNTEAFF
>NA|few|TRBJ2-7|TRBV27|11
TGTGCCAGCAGTTCGACGGGCGAGCAGTACTTC
CASSSTGEQYF
>NA|NA|TRBJ1-1|TRBV3-1|14
TGTGCCAGCAGCCCCTCAACATTGAACACTGAAGCTTTCTTT
CASSPSTLNTEAFF
>TRBD1|NA|TRBJ2-7|TRBV13|15
TGTGCCAGCAGCTTAGGACAGGGGAGAGATAACGAGCAGTACTTC
CASSLGQGRDNEQYF
>NA|NA|TRBJ2-1|TRBV7-9|15
TGTGCCAGCACCCCACCCGTAAGCTCCTACAATGAGCAGTTCTTC
CASTPPVSSYNEQFF